Below, 28 T cell receptor beta chains from the same sample are listed, as sequenced in a study of blood T cell repertoires in COVID-19. Sequencing used immunoSEQ multiplex PCR; TCRdb keeps in-frame clones, though not all of them. Of fewer than 350,000 clones listed, approximately 91% are singletons. The sequencing input was PBMCs or T cells enriched from blood (not recorded which). The receptors were gathered from a woman aged 35 to 49 with acute COVID-19.

The chain links TRBV12-3 or TRBV12-4 to TRBJ1-6; 9 positions agree with TRBD1. With V trimmed by 6 bases and J by 6 bases, 0 bases remained unmatched. The CDR3 runs to 13 residues. As DNA, the CDR3 is TGTGCCAGCAGACAGGGGGCTAATTCACCCCTCCACTTT. As protein: CASRQGANSPLHF.

The V call is TRBV7-2, the J call TRBJ1-2; TRBD1 might be the D (6 bases). The germline gives CDR1 SGHTA, CDR2 FQGNSA. Trimming stripped 7 bases from V and 8 bases from J, with 23 bases between. This CDR3 contains 15 residues. As DNA, the CDR3 is TGTGCCAGCACTCCCCAGGGGCACACTTTGGGGGGCTACACCTTC. Translating it yields CASTPQGHTLGGYTF.

The chain has TRBV3-1 (or the pseudogene TRBV3-2) and TRBJ1-1, with D uncertain. The germline V gene encodes CDR1 LGHDT and CDR2 YNNKEL (reference sequence). V gave up 2 bases and J gave up 0 bases, with 13 bases separating them. This CDR3 spans 16 amino acids. DNA for the CDR3: TGTGCCAGCAGCCAATTGGCAGGAGGGTTGAACACTGAAGCTTTCTTT. Residues: CASSQLAGGLNTEAFF.

The V call is TRBV7-3, the J call TRBJ1-1; no clear D gene. The V gene's germline CDR1 is SGHTA and CDR2 FQGTGA. Trimming pared 4 bases from V and 4 bases from J, leaving 16 bases between. This CDR3 has 15 residues. CDR3 DNA sequence: TGTGCCAGCAGCTCCGCCGTCCACAGCCGCACTGAAGCTTTCTTT. This gives the protein CASSSAVHSRTEAFF.

V and J are TRBV7-9 and TRBJ2-1; 12 bases fit TRBD2. Germline values: CDR1 SEHNR, CDR2 FQNEAQ (reference sequence). The junction had 4 bases not matched to a gene; V was cut back by 5 bases and J by 2 bases. The CDR3 totals 16 residues. The CDR3 here is CASSVASGGAYNEQFF. The CDR3 DNA reads as TGTGCCAGCAGCGTCGCTAGCGGGGGGGCCTACAATGAGCAGTTCTTC.

The chain links TRBV7-3 to TRBJ2-5; 9 positions agree with TRBD2. The ends lost 0 bases at V and 2 bases at J; junction bases unmatched: 7. Germline V CDR1 and CDR2: SGHTA, FQGTGA. The CDR3 covers 17 residues. CDR3 amino acids: CASSLTKVAGVQETQYF. The CDR3 bases are TGTGCCAGCAGCTTAACGAAAGTAGCGGGAGTACAAGAGACCCAGTACTTC.

The chain joins TRBV5-1 to TRBJ2-6, with D possibly TRBD1 on 5 matching bases. Germline values: CDR1 SGHRS, CDR2 YFSETQ. V dropped 3 bases and J dropped 0 bases, with 13 bases sitting between them. CDR3 length: 17 amino acids. The CDR3 is CASSWGAQASGANVLTF. DNA of the CDR3: TGCGCCAGCAGCTGGGGCGCGCAGGCCTCTGGGGCCAACGTCCTGACTTTC.

There are a few counts of this clone. This chain uses TRBV7-9 with TRBJ1-4; D remains unclear. The CDR3 has 17 residues. The germline V and J ends were trimmed by 2 bases and 0 bases, with 13 bases remaining between them. Germline V gene sequence: CDR1 SEHNR, CDR2 FQNEAQ (reference sequence). The CDR3 nucleotides read TGTGCCAGCAGCTTATCCGGGAAGAGAGCAACTAATGAAAAACTGTTTTTT. Translation: CASSLSGKRATNEKLFF. Full variable domain (remainder filled in from reference TRBV7-9 and TRBJ1-4): DTGVSQNPRHKITKRGQNVTFRCDPISEHNRLYWYRQTLGQGPEFLTYFQNEAQLEKSRLLSDRFSAERPKGSFSTLEIQRTEQGDSAMYLCASSLSGKRATNEKLFFGSGTQLSVL.

This chain uses TRBV14 with TRBJ1-4; possibly TRBD1 for D (6 bases). The CDR3 is 15 amino acids. Trimming cost V 4 bases and J 8 bases, with 17 bases left between them. The V gene's germline CDR1 is SGHDN and CDR2 FVKESK. The CDR3 DNA sequence: TGTGCCAGCAGCCCTTATGACAGGACTGGGGAAAAACTGTTTTTT. This sequence encodes CASSPYDRTGEKLFF. The whole variable domain, filled in from reference TRBV14 and TRBJ1-4, reads EAGVTQFPSHSVIEKGQTVTLRCDPISGHDNLYWYRRVMGKEIKFLLHFVKESKQDESGMPNNRFLAERTGGTYSTLKVQPAELEDSGVYFCASSPYDRTGEKLFFGSGTQLSVL.

This rearrangement joins TRBV28 to TRBJ1-1, with TRBD1 as a possible D gene (5 bases). Germline-derived CDR1 and CDR2 are MDHEN and SYDVKM. Trimming stripped 2 bases from V and 6 bases from J, with 19 bases between. CDR3 length: 16 amino acids. The CDR3 DNA is TGTGCCAGCAGTTTAGCCGGATTAGGTGGGGGGGCTGAAGCTTTCTTT. Protein product: CASSLAGLGGGAEAFF. The whole variable domain, filled in from reference TRBV28 and TRBJ1-1, reads DVKVTQSSRYLVKRTGEKVFLECVQDMDHENMFWYRQDPGLGLRLIYFSYDVKMKEKGDIPEGYSVSREKKERFSLILESASTNQTSMYLCASSLAGLGGGAEAFFGQGTRLTVV.

The chain uses TRBV7-3 and TRBJ2-1; D may be TRBD2 (5 bases). CDR1 is SGHTA and CDR2 is FQGTGA in the germline V gene. This CDR3 is 16 amino acids long. The germline V and J ends were trimmed by 1 base and 3 bases, with 13 bases remaining between them. Here the CDR3 DNA reads TGTGCCAGCAGCTTAAGTGGGGTGGGGAGCTACAATGAGCAGTTCTTC. Protein sequence: CASSLSGVGSYNEQFF.

V gene TRBV5-1 combines with J gene TRBJ1-1; no definite D call. The CDR3 totals 14 residues. Germline loops: CDR1 SGHRS, CDR2 YFSETQ. The V end was cut by 0 bases, the J end by 2 bases, with 8 bases between. The CDR3 DNA follows: TGCGCCAGCAGCTTGGCCAACAGTAACACTGAAGCTTTCTTT. Protein sequence: CASSLANSNTEAFF.

The chain employs TRBV5-1 and TRBJ2-3; perhaps TRBD2 as D (6 bases). Germline lookup yields CDR1 SGHRS and CDR2 YFSETQ. Trimming pared 2 bases from V and 5 bases from J, leaving 15 bases between. This CDR3 has 15 residues. CDR3 coding DNA: TGCGCCAGCAGCTTTCGCGGGGCCCTGAAAGATACGCAGTATTTT. Protein: CASSFRGALKDTQYF.

This clone appeared a single time. The gene calls are TRBV6-2 or TRBV6-3 and TRBJ1-1, with 12 bases aligning to TRBD1. J was trimmed by 8 bases and V by 6 bases; bases with no gene match: 10. Germline CDR1 and CDR2: MNHEY and SVGEGT. The CDR3 loop spans 15 amino acids. CDR3 sequence reads: CASSPGTGGRMEAFF. The CDR3 DNA sequence: TGTGCCAGCAGCCCCGGGACAGGGGGCAGGATGGAAGCTTTCTTT.

V and J are TRBV18 and TRBJ1-5; no clear D. Per germline, CDR1 KGHSH and CDR2 LQKENI. The CDR3 extends over 15 amino acids. V shed 4 bases and J shed 5 bases, with 15 bases lying between them. CDR3 bases: TGTGCCAGCTCACGCGGCAGAACGAAGGATCAGCCCCAGCATTTT. It encodes CASSRGRTKDQPQHF.

The chain has TRBV5-6 and TRBJ2-4, with 11 bases identical to TRBD1. Trimming took 4 bases from V and 8 from J; bases not matched to a gene: 8. There are 15 residues in the CDR3. Germline lookup yields CDR1 SGHDT and CDR2 YYEEEE. CDR3 DNA: TGTGCCAGCAGCCGGGACAGGGGGAAGGGTGACATTCAGTACTTC. Residues: CASSRDRGKGDIQYF.

The V gene is TRBV19, the J gene TRBJ2-7; 7 bases are a match to TRBD1. J gave up 7 bases and V 5 bases, and 14 bases lay outside the gene matches. Germline assignment: CDR1 LNHDA and CDR2 SQIVND (reference sequence). CDR3 length equals 15 residues. CDR3 in amino acids: CASSPRQGGMVEQYF. Written as DNA, the CDR3 is TGTGCCAGTAGTCCGCGACAGGGTGGGATGGTGGAGCAGTACTTC.

V is TRBV4-1 and J is TRBJ1-1; 8 bases map to TRBD1. Losses at the gene ends were 4 bases for V and 6 bases for J; bases not matched to a gene: 16. The CDR3 is 17 amino acids. Looked up from germline, CDR1 is MGHRA and CDR2 is YSYEKL. The CDR3 coding sequence is TGCGCCAGCAGCCCGTCGGGCTTAGGACAGGGATTTTCTGAAGCTTTCTTT. Translating it yields CASSPSGLGQGFSEAFF.

The genes are TRBV28 and TRBJ1-2; TRBD1 matches at 10 bases. The CDR3 spans 18 residues. The V segment lost 3 bases and the J segment 3 bases; nucleotides outside the gene matches: 13. Germline CDR1 is MDHEN and CDR2 is SYDVKM. The CDR3 bases are TGTGCCAGCAGTTTGCCCCCGGGACAGGGGCGGTTGTACTATGGCTACACCTTC. It yields the protein CASSLPPGQGRLYYGYTF.

V is TRBV2 and J is TRBJ2-2, with TRBD1 matching over 8 bases. The CDR3 sequence is 14 residues long. Germline V gene data show CDR1 as SNHLY and CDR2 as FYNNEI. V lost 6 bases, J lost 4 bases, and 4 bases stayed unmatched. CDR3 in DNA: TGTGCCAGCAGCTGGACAGGGTCCACCGGGGAGCTGTTTTTT. Its translation is CASSWTGSTGELFF.

The gene calls are TRBV28 and TRBJ1-6; 7 nucleotides match TRBD1. With V trimmed by 6 bases and J by 5 bases, 10 bases remained unmatched. Germline CDR1 and CDR2: MDHEN and SYDVKM. The CDR3 consists of 16 residues. The CDR3: CASRVTGDSNNSPLHF. DNA of the CDR3: TGTGCCAGCAGAGTCACAGGGGACTCTAATAATTCACCCCTCCACTTT.

This sequence joins TRBV7-3 and TRBJ1-2; the match to TRBD1 covers 9 bases. Germline CDR1 SGHTA, CDR2 FQGTGA. The trim removed 7 bases at V and 2 bases at J, leaving 8 bases unmatched. CDR3 size: 15 residues. The CDR3 DNA reads TGTGCCAGCACCCTCGGTGGGACAGGGAACTATGGCTACACCTTC. Protein sequence: CASTLGGTGNYGYTF. The full variable domain, in which reference TRBV7-3 and TRBJ1-2 provide the parts outside the CDR3, is GAGVSQTPSNKVTEKGKYVELRCDPISGHTALYWYRQSLGQGPEFLIYFQGTGAADDSGLPNDRFFAVRPEGSVSTLKIQRTERGDSAVYLCASTLGGTGNYGYTFGSGTRLTVV.

The V call is TRBV12-3 or TRBV12-4, the J call TRBJ1-5; 7 positions match TRBD1. The ends lost 10 bases at V and 8 bases at J; junction bases unmatched: 8. The CDR3 has 12 residues. CDR3 protein: CATQGKGEPQHF. DNA of the CDR3: TGTGCCACACAGGGGAAGGGGGAGCCCCAGCATTTT.

The sample holds one count of this clone. V usage is TRBV7-2 and J usage is TRBJ1-2; 8 nucleotides align to TRBD1. V trimming: 7 bases; J trimming: 8 bases; junction bases outside the gene matches: 9. Germline CDR1 and CDR2: SGHTA and FQGNSA. The CDR3 is 13 amino acids. The CDR3 bases are TGTGCCAGCAAATTCGGGACAGGTTTGGGCTACACCTTC. Encoded protein: CASKFGTGLGYTF.

The chain links TRBV10-3 to TRBJ2-7, with 7 bases that match TRBD1. The CDR3 has 14 residues. V shed 5 bases and J 0 bases; nucleotides not matched to a gene: 4. Germline CDR1 is ENHRY and CDR2 is SYGVKD. The CDR3: CAISRQGSSYEQYF. CDR3 in DNA: TGTGCCATCAGTCGACAGGGCAGCTCCTACGAGCAGTACTTC.

The chain joins TRBV6-1 to TRBJ1-1; D is undetermined. Per germline, CDR1 MNHNS and CDR2 SASEGT. The ends were cut back, 0 bases at V and 5 bases at J, with 4 bases in the middle. CDR3 length equals 12 residues. CDR3 nucleotides: TGTGCCAGCAGTGAAGCTTTAACTGAAGCTTTCTTT. Protein: CASSEALTEAFF.

The chain recombines TRBV2 with TRBJ2-2; perhaps TRBD1 as D (6 bases). CDR3 length: 14 amino acids. CDR1 and CDR2 from the germline V gene are SNHLY and FYNNEI. Trimming stripped 5 bases from V and 4 bases from J, with 11 bases between. In nucleotides, the CDR3 is TGTGCCAGCAGTTCACAGGGTGCCACCGGGGAGCTGTTTTTT. This sequence encodes CASSSQGATGELFF.

J is TRBJ2-6 and V is TRBV2; no firm D call. The CDR3 length is 14 residues. The germline V and J ends were trimmed by 6 bases and 2 bases, with 8 bases remaining between them. Germline V CDR1 and CDR2: SNHLY, FYNNEI. CDR3 DNA sequence: TGTGCCAGCAGCTCTAGAACTGGGGCCAACGTCCTGACTTTC. Translation: CASSSRTGANVLTF.